These T cell receptor beta chains were read from a single sample in a study of blood T cells in healthy people across ages. MiXCR, applied by TCRdb to the 5' RACE reads, yields one record per CDR3 protein. The sample consists of some 640,000 distinct CDR3 sequences, roughly 30% of them appearing once. Sequencing was performed on blood. These receptors were obtained from a woman over 75 in good health. Both conserved end residues are part of each CDR3. The D gene is left open where the match is weak. Clone size is not always given. Where it is, it says once, few, many or a class for expanded clones.

TRBV3-1	few	TRBJ1-5	NA	CASSQARLGNQPQHF	TGTGCCAGCAGCCAAGCAAGGCTGGGCAATCAGCCCCAGCATTTT
TRBV15	many	TRBJ2-1	NA	CATSRDPTDEQFF	TGTGCCACCAGCAGAGATCCTACAGATGAGCAGTTCTTC
TRBV10-3	NA	TRBJ2-5	NA	CAISSTGIQETQYF	TGTGCCATCAGTAGCACAGGGATTCAAGAGACCCAGTACTTC
TRBV12-3/TRBV12-4	many	TRBJ2-1	TRBD1	CASTVGQGSLNEQFF	TGTGCCAGCACCGTGGGACAGGGTAGTTTGAATGAGCAGTTCTTC
TRBV25-1	many	TRBJ1-2	NA	CASSERDRGYGYTF	TGTGCCAGCAGTGAACGGGATAGGGGGTATGGCTACACCTTC
TRBV18	many	TRBJ2-1	NA	CASSTTGHNEQFF	TGTGCCAGCTCGACGACAGGTCACAATGAGCAGTTCTTC
TRBV30	NA	TRBJ1-6	TRBD1	CAGTGQIPPLHF	TGTGCCGGGACAGGACAGATTCCTCCCCTCCACTTT
TRBV20-1	NA	TRBJ2-1	NA	CSAREVVRNEQFF	TGCAGTGCTAGAGAAGTGGTTAGGAATGAGCAGTTCTTC
TRBV30	few	TRBJ1-2	NA	CAGGQTLRGYTF	TGTGCCGGGGGCCAGACCCTTCGAGGCTACACCTTC
TRBV7-9	NA	TRBJ2-4	NA	CASSLLFRGSSKNIQYF	TGTGCCAGCAGCTTACTTTTCCGAGGGAGCTCCAAAAACATTCAGTACTTC
TRBV20-1	NA	TRBJ1-5	NA	CSAIRANQPQHF	TGCAGTGCTATCAGAGCCAATCAGCCCCAGCATTTT
TRBV9	NA	TRBJ1-1	NA	CASSVGGISEAFF	TGTGCCAGCAGCGTAGGGGGGATATCTGAAGCTTTCTTT
TRBV5-1	many	TRBJ1-1	TRBD1	CASSVHRGPMNTEAFF	TGCGCCAGCAGCGTTCACAGGGGTCCCATGAACACTGAAGCTTTCTTT
TRBV20-1	many	TRBJ1-2	NA	CSAREPNYGYTF	TGCAGTGCTAGAGAGCCCAACTATGGCTACACCTTC
TRBV6-1	NA	TRBJ1-2	NA	CATRPGLNYGYTF	TGTGCCACCCGGCCGGGGTTGAACTATGGCTACACCTTC
TRBV12-3/TRBV12-4	few	TRBJ1-5	TRBD1	CASSSDRVQSQHF	TGTGCCAGCAGTTCGGACAGGGTTCAGTCCCAGCATTTT
TRBV6-6	many	TRBJ1-2	NA	CASSYYRANYGYTF	TGTGCCAGCAGTTACTACAGGGCGAACTATGGCTACACCTTC
TRBV12-3/TRBV12-4	many	TRBJ1-5	TRBD1	CASSQDRVKQPQHF	TGTGCCAGCAGTCAAGACAGGGTCAAGCAGCCCCAGCATTTT
TRBV7-2	NA	TRBJ2-4	NA	CASSSARGDSKNIQYF	TGTGCCAGCAGCTCAGCACGTGGGGACTCCAAAAACATTCAGTACTTC
TRBV12-3/TRBV12-4	few	TRBJ1-2	TRBD1	CASSRQGAMFYGYTF	TGTGCCAGCAGCCGACAGGGGGCGATGTTCTATGGCTACACCTTC
TRBV11-2	few	TRBJ2-1	TRBD2	CASGRDLAGYNEQFF	TGTGCCAGCGGACGGGACCTAGCGGGGTACAATGAGCAGTTCTTC
TRBV3-1	NA	TRBJ1-1	NA	CASSHGVMNTEAFF	TGTGCCAGCAGCCACGGGGTCATGAACACTGAAGCTTTCTTT
TRBV2	few	TRBJ1-6	TRBD1	CATATGFNSPLHF	TGTGCCACAGCGACAGGGTTCAATTCACCCCTCCACTTT
TRBV6-6	NA	TRBJ1-4	TRBD1	CASRRQGVAEKLFF	TGTGCCAGCAGGAGACAGGGGGTTGCTGAAAAACTGTTTTTT
TRBV5-4	NA	TRBJ2-1	NA	CASRSTGAYNEQFF	TGTGCCAGCAGATCGACCGGGGCCTACAATGAGCAGTTCTTC
TRBV20-1	few	TRBJ2-7	TRBD1	CSARVGTGELYEQYF	TGCAGTGCTAGAGTGGGGACAGGTGAATTATACGAGCAGTACTTC
TRBV20-1	many	TRBJ2-5	NA	CSARSRIETQYF	TGCAGTGCTAGGAGCCGGATAGAGACCCAGTACTTC
TRBV6-1	many	TRBJ2-7	NA	CASSEAAASSYEQYF	TGTGCCAGCAGTGAAGCCGCAGCGAGCTCCTACGAGCAGTACTTC
TRBV9	many	TRBJ1-1	TRBD1	CASSAKDRVGTEAFF	TGTGCCAGCAGCGCTAAGGACAGGGTAGGCACTGAAGCTTTCTTT
TRBV10-3	many	TRBJ1-5	NA	CAISESRAGNNQPQHF	TGTGCCATCAGTGAGTCGAGGGCAGGGAACAATCAGCCCCAGCATTTT
TRBV10-2	NA	TRBJ2-7	TRBD2	CASRATSGDYNEQYF	TGCGCCAGCAGGGCTACTAGCGGGGATTACAATGAGCAGTACTTC
TRBV6-2/TRBV6-3	many	TRBJ2-1	TRBD2	CASRLLAGGYNEQFF	TGTGCCAGCAGACTACTAGCGGGGGGGTACAATGAGCAGTTCTTC
TRBV7-8	many	TRBJ2-7	NA	CASSLTGTGLYEQYF	TGTGCCAGCAGCCTTACCGGTACAGGGCTCTACGAGCAGTACTTC
TRBV2	many	TRBJ1-6	TRBD1	CASTLDRGHYNSPLHF	TGTGCCAGCACCTTGGACAGGGGGCACTATAATTCACCCCTCCACTTT
TRBV12-3/TRBV12-4	many	TRBJ1-5	TRBD1	CASRRQQGTNQPQHF	TGTGCCAGCAGGCGACAACAGGGGACCAATCAGCCCCAGCATTTT
TRBV20-1	many	TRBJ1-4	NA	CSAQPGLQGEKLFF	TGCAGTGCTCAACCGGGCCTCCAGGGGGAAAAACTGTTTTTT
TRBV9	many	TRBJ2-3	NA	CASSPGWAQARTDTQYF	TGTGCCAGCAGCCCCGGTTGGGCGCAAGCTCGCACAGATACGCAGTATTTT
TRBV6-1	NA	TRBJ2-3	NA	CVSPRVSASTDTQYF	TGTGTCAGCCCAAGAGTATCAGCCAGCACAGATACGCAGTATTTT
TRBV19	few	TRBJ1-2	NA	CASSFYGGYTF	TGTGCCAGTAGTTTTTACGGTGGCTACACCTTC
TRBV7-2	NA	TRBJ2-5	TRBD1	CASSPGTGQGREQYF	TGTGCCAGCAGCCCAGGGACTGGACAGGGTAGGGAGCAGTACTTC
TRBV6-5	many	TRBJ1-5	NA	CASSYSGRGQPQHF	TGTGCCAGCAGTTACTCAGGGCGAGGACAGCCCCAGCATTTT